This T cell receptor beta chain derives from a study of OX40 agonist ivuxolimab in advanced cancers. About the research overall: Those enrolled were less than 85% male, with a mean age of roughly 62 years and ages from 23 to 79. Three patients responded partially, comprising one with hepatocellular carcinoma and two with cutaneous melanoma.

The table came from immunoSEQ multiplex PCR; TCRdb's copy has only in-frame clones and leaves some out. There are about 110,000 clones in the sample; over 85% occur only once, and less than 0.35% lies in the top ten. Trimming at V came to 5 bases and at J to 0 bases, leaving 5 bases not matched to a gene. Germline V CDR1 and CDR2: SGHNT, YYREEE (reference sequence). This CDR3 is 14 amino acids long. This rearrangement joins TRBV5-4 to TRBJ2-7; 7 bases align to TRBD1. Sequencing used CD4+ or CD8+ T cells sorted from blood, obtained in a trial of the OX40 agonist ivuxolimab. This clonotype originated in an adult with an advanced solid tumor such as melanoma, head and neck, liver or kidney cancer. CDR3 sequence reads: CASSRDSSSYEQYF. The DNA of the CDR3 is TGTGCCAGCAGTCGGGACAGTTCCTCCTACGAGCAGTACTTC. The entire variable domain, with the rest obtained from reference TRBV5-4 and TRBJ2-7, is as follows: ETGVTQSPTHLIKTRGQQVTLRCSSQSGHNTVSWYQQALGQGPQFIFQYYREEENGRGNFPPRFSGLQFPNYSSELNVNALELDDSALYLCASSRDSSSYEQYFGPGTRLTVT.